This section outlines one T cell receptor beta chain sequence together with its context. It has no known antigen specificity. Base quality data are lacking; no much larger clone is found one base away. The cohort comprised 670 or so healthy bone marrow donors. At the time of sampling, every cohort member was nominally healthy, though immune exposures that went unrecorded were likely present. The donor tested CMV seronegative, placing the donor among the 350 or so seronegative members of the cohort. A peripheral blood sample was provided by each donor, and peripheral blood mononuclear cells were used for TCR beta sequencing. The Qiagen DNeasy Blood Extraction Kit was used to extract genomic DNA from the blood cell samples. This sample stems from a study of cytomegalovirus exposure and HLA in healthy donors (dated by TCRdb to 2016 to 2017). About the study as a whole: In an earlier analysis of several hundred of the donors, 250 to 350 Gb of sequence data and some 120 million unique TCR beta sequences from 180 million or so T cells were reported. Along with the approximately 700-subject first cohort, a separate validation cohort of over a hundred different subjects was used. To predict cytomegalovirus infection status, the study combined high-throughput TCR immunosequencing, statistical association of individual TCRs with disease status, and machine learning. A few DR-DQ haplotypes were handled as single units for association and clustering because linkage in the cohort was strong. All discovery cohort repertoires had been generated on a single sequencing platform. Among the roughly 390 genotyped donors, under 90% belonged to the genetic ancestry cluster associated with self-reported Caucasian donors. Donor age, sex, ethnicity and CMV serostatus were compiled alongside the repertoire data. To decide whether each TCR beta V gene segment behaved as functional or pseudogenic, an earlier analysis of 587 of the donors relied on high-throughput TCR beta sequencing. The study aimed to test whether cataloging public T cell receptors could reveal signatures of past pathogen exposure. In a later analysis, previously published TCR beta repertoires from 550 to 750 donors were re-analyzed and high-resolution HLA genotyping was added so that TCR occurrence patterns could be studied. In the later analysis, no new phenotypic data were used to find candidate immune exposures; instead, reliance was placed on TCR beta sequences and their occurrence across donors. The T cell repertoires of 666 subjects were profiled by immunosequencing and related to cytomegalovirus serostatus. Roughly 300 gigabases of sequencing data and around 87 million unique TCR sequences were included in an early release covering about 700 HLA-typed donors. Genome-wide SNP genotypes for about 65% of the 666 donors were used in a later genetic analysis, which treated that subset as a discovery cohort. Among about 400 genotyped donors of the cohort, an average of approximately 240,000 unique TCR beta nucleotide sequences was sequenced per donor, of which about 18% were non-productive. HLA typing included class I and class II loci at four-digit resolution. Typing coverage varied by locus: roughly 629-630 donors for A, B, C, DRB1 and DQB1; 522 for DQA1; around 610 for DPA1; roughly 450 for DPB1. General conclusions and limits of the study: In a later analysis, TCR association rates were found to vary across HLA loci, with the most associated TCRs seen for DRB1 alleles and the fewest for HLA-C alleles. CMV serostatus was the only immune exposure information available for the cohort. Only TCR beta chains were sequenced in this cohort, and the absence of alpha or paired-chain data limited detectable features. Correlated functional status among segregating V segments might be attributable to linkage disequilibrium, but an unknown experimental factor could not be ruled out. A later analysis associated roughly 17,000 TCR beta sequences with specific HLA alleles at a false discovery rate of 0.05. In a later genetic analysis, a missense DCLRE1C variant was associated with V-gene and J-gene trimming of TCR beta chains, and the association was replicated in an independent cohort. A later analysis found that most CMV-associated TCR beta chains appeared HLA-restricted, with HLA associations seemingly driven largely by CMV exposure. It was suggested by the authors that the approach could potentially be generalized to other disease states and immunological phenotypes. A further reported finding was that TCR beta sequences accurately predicted the HLA-A and HLA-B alleles for most subjects in the first cohort. Cytomegalovirus status was reported to be diagnosed by the classifier with high specificity and sensitivity in both the original and validation cohorts. Because HLA typing was missing for some donors at each locus, association tests included only the typed subset. In a later genetic analysis, fewer N-insertions in productive TCRs were reported among donors in an Asian-associated ancestry cluster than the approximately 710-donor mean. The study gave a list of roughly 150 TCR beta chains associated with cytomegalovirus. According to a later analysis, parvovirus B19, influenza, CMV and Epstein-Barr virus appeared linked to several top co-occurrence clusters. Because the 87-base-pair reads could not distinguish some IMGT-functional V segments, including TRBV6-2 and TRBV6-3, those segments were excluded. The earlier analysis of nearly 600 of the donors excluded about 16 rarely observed V segments, including chromosome 9 orphons, because counts were too low. The sequencing pipeline was judged likely to have produced a cluster of highly shared sequence variants as a technical artifact. Sequencing depth was assumed to be roughly uniform across donors in the presence/absence analyses, though that assumption may not hold. A few of the identified cytomegalovirus-associated TCR beta chains were confirmed in vitro to be specific for cytomegalovirus antigens. Most TCR sequences were seen in very few donors, while some public TCRs were found in many individuals. In an earlier analysis of under 600 of the donors, most TCR beta V segments were observed in productive rearrangements about 87% or about 30% of the time, broadly matching IMGT annotations. Strong co-occurrence of HLA alleles, especially DR and DQ, made assigning TCR associations to individual alleles difficult. In a later analysis, HLA-associated TCR beta chains were found to be more clonally expanded and to have lower generation probabilities than equally common non-associated chains.

The method was the immunoSEQ multiplex PCR assay. The multiplex PCR relied on a mix of 60 forward primers for TCR Vbeta segments and 13 reverse primers for TCR Jbeta segments. A multiplex PCR assay on genomic DNA amplified the CDR3 region of rearranged TCR beta genes. The Illumina HiSeq System was used to sequence the amplified TCR beta libraries as 87-base-pair reads. Per the authors' processing: A later analysis tallied around 87 million unique TCR beta chains across the 660 or so repertoires, and some 12 million of those chains were shared by two or more donors. To remove PCR and sequencing errors, raw reads were error-corrected and collapsed into unique sequences using a nearest-neighbor algorithm that merged closely related sequences. Alignment of CDR3 sequences to IMGT reference sequences was used to assign V, D and J gene segments. For a sequence to be retained, a match of at least six nucleotides was required to both a V gene segment and a J gene segment. A rearrangement was called productive if the CDR3 had no stop codons and remained in frame with V and J, and every other rearrangement was called non-productive. CDR3 was defined according to IMGT convention as the region running from the second conserved V-encoded cysteine to the conserved J-encoded phenylalanine. The earlier analysis of 587 of the donors excluded sequences that lacked an unambiguous match to a single V gene segment. In an earlier analysis of roughly 600 of the donors, a V segment was called functional when productive rearrangements were above 56.7%, and segregating when the standard deviation between donors exceeded 5%. A statistical classification framework was built for diagnosing cytomegalovirus status from the catalog of TCR beta chain sequences. In a later analysis, TCR nucleotide sequences were compared against IMGT/GENE-DB human TR gene sequences so that V and J genes could be assigned. The TCRdist pipeline was used in a later analysis to assign CDR3 sequences and most-parsimonious VDJ recombination scenarios. In a later analysis, each TCR beta chain was defined by its CDR3 amino acid sequence together with its V-gene family, and reads lacking a unique V-gene family were excluded. As a way to deal with suspected cross-contamination and a sequencing artifact, a later analysis dropped hundreds of nucleotide sequences that were highly shared and had low generation probability. In a later analysis, a clonal expansion index for each public chain was calculated from normalized within-repertoire ranks of inferred template counts. Generation probabilities in a later analysis came from a VDJ recombination model fitted to out-of-frame rearrangements, and those results were checked against IGoR. A later analysis scored TCR-TCR, TCR-HLA and TCR-CMV co-occurrence with hypergeometric tests, applying a repertoire-size bias correction to TCR pairs. A later analysis estimated false discovery rates by permuting HLA or CMV assignments 20 times. In a later analysis, co-occurring TCRs were grouped using DBSCAN, with TCRdist sequence similarity added in when clustering inside HLA-allele-positive subsets. For co-occurrence clustering, repertoires with fewer than 30,000 or more than 120,000 public chains were excluded, along with five repertoires with anomalous nucleotide sharing. Imported from immuneACCESS, the table was reduced by TCRdb to in-frame sequences with V and J called. These copies leave out some clones; in studies compared against another copy, an unresolved V gene accounts for under half, and the cause of the remainder is not known. V, J and clone size derive from that table, while D and trimming were established from the DNA sequence. This sample is represented by a few hundred thousand clones; about 75% of them were singletons. The leading ten clones occupy about 1.9% of the sample.

From V the trimming removes 1 base and from J it removes 6 bases, while the gene matches leave 3 bases of the junction unaccounted for. From the germline V gene, CDR1 is SGHAT and CDR2 is FQNNGV. From the cysteine through the phenylalanine, the CDR3 covers 14 amino acids. Only the CDR3 region is kept as DNA, spanning 42 bases read in frame from base 1. This sequence originates from a woman aged 25 to 39 in good health and CMV-seronegative. Sequenced input: PBMCs. The chain uses TRBV11-2 and TRBJ1-3; 7 bases in between match TRBD1. The nucleotide sequence reads TGTGCCAGCAGCTTAGGAGGGACAGTAAACACCATATATTTT. It is translated as CASSLGGTVNTIYF.